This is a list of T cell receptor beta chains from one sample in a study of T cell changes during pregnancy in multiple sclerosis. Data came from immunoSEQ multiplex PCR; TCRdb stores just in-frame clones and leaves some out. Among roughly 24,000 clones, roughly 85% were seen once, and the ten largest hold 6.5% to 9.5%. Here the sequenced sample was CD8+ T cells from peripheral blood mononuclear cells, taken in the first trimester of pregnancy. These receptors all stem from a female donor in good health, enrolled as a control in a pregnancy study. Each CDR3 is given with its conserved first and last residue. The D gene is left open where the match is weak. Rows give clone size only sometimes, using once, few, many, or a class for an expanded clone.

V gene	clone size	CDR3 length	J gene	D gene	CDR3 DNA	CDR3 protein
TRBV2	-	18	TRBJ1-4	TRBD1	TGTGCCAGCAGTGAATGGGACAGGGGGAGAGGTGTTAATGAAAAACTGTTTTTT	CASSEWDRGRGVNEKLFF
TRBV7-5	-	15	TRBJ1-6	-	TGTGCCAGAAGCTTAGCAGGGGGCAATAATTCACCCCTCCACTTT	CARSLAGGNNSPLHF
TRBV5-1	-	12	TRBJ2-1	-	TGCGCCAGCAGCTTGTTCATCGGTGAGCAGTTCTTC	CASSLFIGEQFF
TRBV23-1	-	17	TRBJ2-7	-	TGCGCCAGCAGTCAATCGTTCGGGGGACCCTGGGTTTACGAGCAGTACTTC	CASSQSFGGPWVYEQYF
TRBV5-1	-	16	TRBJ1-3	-	TGCGCCAGCAGCCCCGCGACAGGCTTTGGTGGAAACACCATATATTTT	CASSPATGFGGNTIYF
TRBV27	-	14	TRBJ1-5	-	TGTGCCAGCAGCCCCGTGGGGAGCCTCCAGCCCCAGCATTTT	CASSPVGSLQPQHF
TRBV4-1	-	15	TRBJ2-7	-	TGCGCCAGCAGCCAAGGGGCGGGGGCCCCCTACGAGCAGTACTTC	CASSQGAGAPYEQYF
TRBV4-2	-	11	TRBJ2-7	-	TGTGCCAGCAGCCAAGCCCGCGAGCAGTACTTC	CASSQAREQYF
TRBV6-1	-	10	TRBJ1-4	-	TGTGCCACCCTCTCCGAAAAACTGTTTTTT	CATLSEKLFF
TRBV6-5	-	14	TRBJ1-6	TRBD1	TGTGCCAGCAGCCGGACAGGGGAAAATTCACCCCTCCACTTT	CASSRTGENSPLHF
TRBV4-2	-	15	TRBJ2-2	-	TGTGCCAGCAGCCATGTCACTTCGAACACCGGGGAGCTGTTTTTT	CASSHVTSNTGELFF
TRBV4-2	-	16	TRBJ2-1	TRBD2	TGTGCCAGCAGCCTGCGGGCGGGGGTGGTGGGCAATGAGCAGTTCTTC	CASSLRAGVVGNEQFF
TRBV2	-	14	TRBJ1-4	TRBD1	TGTGCCAGCGCCTGGACAGGGAGCAATGAAAAACTGTTTTTT	CASAWTGSNEKLFF
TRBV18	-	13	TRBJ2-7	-	TGTGCCAGCTCTCCGGACAGAACCTACGAGCAGTACTTC	CASSPDRTYEQYF
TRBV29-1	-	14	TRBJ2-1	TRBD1	TGCAGCGTTGATGGGGACAGGGGTAACAATGAGCAGTTCTTC	CSVDGDRGNNEQFF
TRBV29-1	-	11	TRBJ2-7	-	TGCAGCGTCCCCGGACTCTACGAGCAGTACTTC	CSVPGLYEQYF
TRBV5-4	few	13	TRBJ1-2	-	TGTGCCAGCAGCTTGGCAGGTATCGATGGCTACACCTTC	CASSLAGIDGYTF
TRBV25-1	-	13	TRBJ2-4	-	TGTGCCAGCAGTGAATCGACAGTCAACATTCAGTACTTC	CASSESTVNIQYF
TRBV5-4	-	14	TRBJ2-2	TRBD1	TGTGCCATCTCCGACAGGGGGCAAAACGGGGAGCTGTTTTTT	CAISDRGQNGELFF
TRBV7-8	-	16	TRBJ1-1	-	TGTGCCAGCAGCTTAGGCCGGACAGCTACGAACACTGAAGCTTTCTTT	CASSLGRTATNTEAFF
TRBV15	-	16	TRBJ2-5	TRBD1	TGTGCCACCAGCAGGAGTAGGGACAGTGTACTGGAGACCCAGTACTTC	CATSRSRDSVLETQYF
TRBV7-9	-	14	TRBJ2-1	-	TGTGCCAGCAGCGGGCGGGGATCCTACAATGAGCAGTTCTTC	CASSGRGSYNEQFF
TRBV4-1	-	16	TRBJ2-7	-	TGCGCCAGCAGCCAAGATCGGGTCTCAAGCTCCTACGAGCAGTACTTC	CASSQDRVSSSYEQYF
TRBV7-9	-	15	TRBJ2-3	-	TGTGCCAGCAGCTTAGGTGGGACACCCATGGATACGCAGTATTTT	CASSLGGTPMDTQYF
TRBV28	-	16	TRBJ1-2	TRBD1	TGTGCCAGCAGTAAGACCGGGACAGGGGCGAACTATGGCTACACCTTC	CASSKTGTGANYGYTF
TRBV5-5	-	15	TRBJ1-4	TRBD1	TGTGCCAGCAGTCGAGGGGGCGCTTATAATGAAAAACTGTTTTTT	CASSRGGAYNEKLFF
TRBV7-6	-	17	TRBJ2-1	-	TGTGCCAGCAGCCCCCTAGGGACTGCACCTATTCACAATGAGCAGTTCTTC	CASSPLGTAPIHNEQFF
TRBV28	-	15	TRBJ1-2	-	TGTGCCAGCAGTTTATTCGGGGGTAGACAGAGTACATGGACCTTC	CASSLFGGRQSTWTF
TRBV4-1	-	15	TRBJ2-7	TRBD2	TGCGCCAGCAGCCAAGAAGGGCGGGGGGGCAACGAGCAGTACTTC	CASSQEGRGGNEQYF